The 27 T cell receptor beta chains below come from one sample, sequenced in a study of CD8+ T cells in alopecia areata. Following RNA extraction, reverse transcription yielded cDNA that acted as the sequencing template. The protocol was immunoSEQ multiplex PCR, while the TCRdb copy is restricted to in-frame clones and leaves out a portion. The table has 150,000 to 200,000 clones, 59% seen once; the top ten hold roughly 15%. Specimen: CD4+ T cells sorted from blood, collected at week 0. The receptor set was obtained from a human donor with alopecia areata.

The V gene is TRBV30, the J gene TRBJ2-7, with D unresolved. CDR3 length equals 15 residues. The germline V gene has CDR1 GTSNPN and CDR2 SVGIG (reference sequence). Trimming removed 0 bases from V and 5 bases from J, with 17 bases in between. CDR3 region: CAWSVPTPIGDEQYF. The CDR3 region has the DNA TGTGCCTGGAGTGTACCAACGCCGATCGGAGACGAGCAGTACTTC. Drawing the rest from reference TRBV30 and TRBJ2-7, the complete variable domain is SQTIHQWPATLVQPVGSPLSLECTVEGTSNPNLYWYRQAAGRGLQLLFYSVGIGQISSEVPQNLSASRPQDRQFILSSKKLLLSDSGFYLCAWSVPTPIGDEQYFGPGTRLTVT.

This clone appeared a single time. This chain uses TRBV5-6 with TRBJ2-5; 8 nucleotides agree with TRBD2. After removal of 4 bases from V and 5 bases from J, the junction contained 7 bases not matched to a gene. This CDR3 has 14 amino acids. From germline, CDR1 is SGHDT and CDR2 YYEEEE. CDR3 amino acids: CASSPGGPGETQYF. The DNA of the CDR3 is TGTGCCAGCAGCCCGGGGGGGCCCGGTGAGACCCAGTACTTC. Supplemented by reference TRBV5-6 and TRBJ2-5, the full variable domain reads DAGVTQSPTHLIKTRGQQVTLRCSPKSGHDTVSWYQQALGQGPQFIFQYYEEEERQRGNFPDRFSGHQFPNYSSELNVNALLLGDSALYLCASSPGGPGETQYFGPGTRLLVL.

The CDR3 sequence is CAWSQQGFSGYTF. CDR3 nucleotides: TGTGCCTGGAGCCAACAAGGGTTCTCTGGCTACACCTTC. The rearrangement joins TRBV30 to TRBJ1-2; D unclear. Trimming took off 3 bases at V and 7 bases at J, with 15 bases between the two ends. CDR1 GTSNPN and CDR2 SVGIG come from the germline V gene (reference sequence). The CDR3 length is 13 residues.

The chain links TRBV5-1 to TRBJ2-5; possible D gene TRBD2, 6 bases. CDR1 is SGHRS and CDR2 is YFSETQ in the germline V gene. Deletions cut 4 bases from V and 4 bases from J, with 11 bases between. This CDR3 region has 13 residues. In nucleotides, the CDR3 is TGCGCCAGCAGCCCGGCGGGGCGAGAGACCCAGTACTTC. The encoded protein is CASSPAGRETQYF.

The V and J genes are TRBV10-3 and TRBJ1-5, with a possible D match to TRBD1 (6 bases). CDR1 is ENHRY, CDR2 SYGVKD, per germline. Trimming stripped 2 bases from V and 9 bases from J, with 17 bases between. The CDR3 has 15 residues. This chain's CDR3 is CAISEVSTGNGPQHF. The DNA of the CDR3 is TGTGCCATCAGTGAGGTCTCTACAGGGAATGGGCCCCAGCATTTT.

The V and J genes are TRBV25-1 and TRBJ2-6; D is undetermined. The CDR3 totals 12 residues. The V end lost 7 bases, the J end lost 0 bases, and 1 base lay between the germline ends. Germline CDR1 reads MGHDK; CDR2 reads SYGVNS. CDR3 nucleotide sequence: TGTGCCAGCATCTCTGGGGCCAACGTCCTGACTTTC. Protein sequence: CASISGANVLTF.

The rearrangement uses TRBV19 and TRBJ1-1; the match to TRBD1 covers 7 bases. V trimming: 4 bases; J trimming: 7 bases; junction bases outside the gene matches: 3. Germline V gene sequence: CDR1 LNHDA, CDR2 SQIVND (reference sequence). The CDR3 totals 12 residues. CDR3 bases: TGTGCCAGTAGTAACCGGGACAGTGAAGCTTTCTTT. Translating it yields CASSNRDSEAFF.

The chain uses TRBV6-5 and TRBJ2-7, with 7 bases that match TRBD1. This CDR3 spans 14 amino acids. V dropped 0 bases and J dropped 3; count of bases not matched to a gene: 2. Germline V gives CDR1 MNHEY, CDR2 SVGAGI. The CDR3 nucleotides are TGTGCCAGCAGTTACTCGACAGGGCGCTACGAGCAGTACTTC. As protein: CASSYSTGRYEQYF.

The J gene is TRBJ2-1, the V gene TRBV5-1, with 11 bases identical to TRBD2. The germline CDR1 and CDR2 sequences are SGHRS and YFSETQ. This CDR3 has 15 residues. V lost 2 bases and J lost 4; bases outside the gene matches: 2. CDR3 in DNA: TGCGCCAGCAGCTTACTAGCGGGGGAGTACAATGAGCAGTTCTTC. It translates to CASSLLAGEYNEQFF.

The rearrangement joins TRBV6-5 to TRBJ1-5; D ambiguous. The germline V gene has CDR1 MNHEY and CDR2 SVGAGI. Trimming left V 4 bases short and J 3 bases short, with 10 bases between. The CDR3 loop spans 14 amino acids. The CDR3 DNA reads TGTGCCAGCAGTTCCTCCGGCCTCAATCAGCCCCAGCATTTT. Protein sequence: CASSSSGLNQPQHF.

The V and J genes are TRBV14 and TRBJ1-2; 11 nucleotides align to TRBD1. The CDR3 runs 14 residues. Germline CDR1 SGHDN, CDR2 FVKESK. J was trimmed by 8 bases and V by 4 bases; bases with no gene match: 6. The CDR3 reads CASSLGTGGRGYTF. The DNA for the CDR3 is TGTGCCAGCAGCCTTGGGACAGGGGGTAGAGGCTACACCTTC.

The chain links TRBV2 to TRBJ2-5; D ambiguous. In germline, CDR1 is SNHLY, CDR2 FYNNEI. Trimming took 2 bases from V and 1 from J, leaving 8 bases between them. The CDR3 is 14 amino acids. This CDR3 is CASSERQFQETQYF. CDR3 DNA sequence: TGTGCCAGCAGTGAAAGGCAGTTCCAAGAGACCCAGTACTTC. Together with reference TRBV2 and TRBJ2-5, the CDR3 gives the full variable domain: EPEVTQTPSHQVTQMGQEVILRCVPISNHLYFYWYRQILGQKVEFLVSFYNNEISEKSEIFDDQFSVERPDGSNFTLKIRSTKLEDSAMYFCASSERQFQETQYFGPGTRLLVL.

This clone was picked up one time. This rearrangement joins TRBV29-1 to TRBJ2-2, with D perhaps matching TRBD1 or TRBD2 (5 bases each). V lost 4 bases and J 0 bases, leaving 12 bases between the germline ends. Germline V gene sequence: CDR1 SQVTM, CDR2 ANQGSEA. The CDR3 runs to 15 residues. CDR3 sequence reads: CSVVPGPTNTGELFF. DNA of the CDR3: TGCAGCGTTGTGCCGGGACCGACGAACACCGGGGAGCTGTTTTTT.

This clone was counted between two and nine times. The chain links TRBV23-1 to TRBJ2-7; tentative D call: TRBD1 (6 bases). TRBV23-1 is given ORF status, its function remaining uncertain. Trimming removed 3 bases at V and 2 bases at J, with 17 bases between. This CDR3 comprises 16 residues. The CDR3 region is CASSHPPPQGTYEQYF. CDR3 nucleotides: TGCGCCAGCAGTCACCCACCGCCACAGGGTACCTACGAGCAGTACTTC.

This chain links TRBV29-1 with TRBJ2-1; no definite D call. CDR1 SQVTM and CDR2 ANQGSEA come from the germline V gene. V was clipped by 3 bases and J by 6 bases, with 12 bases between them. The CDR3 runs 13 residues. This CDR3 is CSVEGWASNEQFF. Written as DNA, the CDR3 is TGCAGCGTTGAGGGGTGGGCTTCCAATGAGCAGTTCTTC.

This chain links TRBV15 with TRBJ1-3; D unclear. Germline-derived CDR1 and CDR2 are LNHNV and YYDKDF (reference sequence). V lost 1 base and J 3 bases, leaving 4 bases between the germline ends. The CDR3 is 13 amino acids. This CDR3 reads CATSRAGGNTIYF. As DNA, the CDR3 is TGTGCCACCAGCAGAGCCGGTGGAAACACCATATATTTT.

The chain is built from TRBV29-1 and TRBJ2-1, with D possibly TRBD1 on 5 matching bases. The V and J ends lost 4 bases and 12 bases respectively, with 16 bases between them. The germline gives CDR1 SQVTM, CDR2 ANQGSEA. The CDR3 is 12 amino acids. The CDR3, as DNA: TGCAGCGTTGCTACGGCTCGGCAGGGGCAGTTCTTC. Translation gives CSVATARQGQFF.

V gene TRBV6-5 combines with J gene TRBJ1-3; perhaps TRBD1 as D (6 bases). Germline values: CDR1 MNHEY, CDR2 SVGAGI. The V end was cut by 6 bases, the J end by 0 bases, with 9 bases between. There are 14 residues in the CDR3. The CDR3 region is CASSQDSSGNTIYF. DNA for the CDR3: TGTGCCAGCAGCCAGGACAGCTCTGGAAACACCATATATTTT.

This rearrangement joins TRBV7-9 to TRBJ1-5, with 8 bases lining up with TRBD1. Germline CDR1 and CDR2: SEHNR and FQNEAQ (reference sequence). This CDR3 region has 15 residues. V dropped 1 base and J dropped 7; count of bases not matched to a gene: 6. CDR3 coding DNA: TGTGCCAGCAGCTTAGGGACAGGGAGAGGGCAGCCCCAGCATTTT. Translated, it gives CASSLGTGRGQPQHF.

This rearrangement joins TRBV7-9 to TRBJ2-1, with 7 bases fitting TRBD2. Per germline, CDR1 SEHNR and CDR2 FQNEAQ (reference sequence). This CDR3 region has 15 residues. V shed 5 bases and J 6 bases; nucleotides not matched to a gene: 10. The CDR3 spells CASSNREARGNEQFF. Here the CDR3 DNA reads TGTGCCAGCAGCAACCGGGAGGCCCGGGGCAATGAGCAGTTCTTC.

The V gene is TRBV5-1, the J gene TRBJ2-2; TRBD1 might be the D (6 bases). The germline gives CDR1 SGHRS, CDR2 YFSETQ. This CDR3 contains 16 residues. Trimming took 0 bases from V and 10 from J, leaving 19 bases between them. CDR3 sequence: CASSLAGTPVSVELFF. CDR3 bases: TGCGCCAGCAGCTTGGCCGGGACACCTGTTTCTGTGGAGCTGTTTTTT.

In its sample, this clone was seen once. The CDR3 here is CSVVQPGLTYEQYF. CDR3 in DNA: TGCAGCGTGGTCCAGCCAGGACTTACCTACGAGCAGTACTTC. The rearrangement links TRBV29-1 to TRBJ2-7; a weak D match, TRBD2 (5 bases). V was cut by 6 bases and J by 2 bases, with 17 bases left in between. The CDR3 runs to 14 residues. Germline V gives CDR1 SQVTM, CDR2 ANQGSEA.

This chain connects TRBV30 to TRBJ2-6, with a tentative D call TRBD2 (6 bases). The CDR3 is made up of 15 amino acids. The germline CDR1 and CDR2 sequences are GTSNPN and SVGIG (reference sequence). V lost 5 bases and J lost 2, with 13 bases in between. The CDR3 here is CAWGAGPPGANVLTF. The CDR3 nucleotides are TGTGCCTGGGGGGCGGGGCCCCCTGGGGCCAACGTCCTGACTTTC.

In its sample, this clone was seen a few times. The gene calls are TRBV1 and TRBJ1-2; TRBD1 was called by the table and not checked on the DNA. TRBV1 is a known pseudogene. The CDR3 has 15 amino acids. This CDR3 reads CTSSQDRDRECGYTF. The CDR3 bases are TGCACCAGCAGCCAAGATAGGGACAGGGAATGTGGCTACACCTTC.

V is TRBV4-2 and J is TRBJ2-2; D might be TRBD1 or TRBD2, each matching 6 bases. V lost 0 bases, J lost 0 bases, and 11 bases lay in between. The CDR3 is made up of 17 amino acids. Looked up from germline, CDR1 is LGHNA and CDR2 is YNFKEQ. DNA of the CDR3: TGTGCCAGCAGCCAAGAAGGGGGACTGGCGAACACCGGGGAGCTGTTTTTT. Its translation is CASSQEGGLANTGELFF.

This clone was counted only a few times. The CDR3 loop reads CSALGREKLFF. CDR3 coding DNA: TGCAGTGCCCTTGGGCGCGAAAAACTGTTTTTT. The chain uses TRBV20-1 and TRBJ1-4; D gene unclear. Germline V lookup: CDR1 DFQATT, CDR2 SNEGSKA (reference sequence). The ends were cut back, 6 bases at V and 8 bases at J, with 10 bases in the middle. The CDR3 totals 11 residues.

This clone was picked up a small number of times. This chain connects TRBV30 to TRBJ2-7; the D is unclear. The germline gives CDR1 GTSNPN, CDR2 SVGIG (reference sequence). V shed 2 bases and J shed 5 bases, with 22 bases lying between them. The CDR3 is made up of 16 amino acids. CDR3 protein: CAWSPRTQNPRNEQYF. The CDR3 nucleotides read TGTGCCTGGAGTCCCAGGACGCAAAACCCGAGGAACGAGCAGTACTTC.